Below, 9 T cell receptor beta chains from the same sample are listed, as sequenced in a study of T and B cells in COVID-19 patients. Multiplex PCR with BIOMED2 TRB-A/B primer pools amplified TRB rearrangements. TCRdb re-called the multiplex PCR reads through MiXCR, storing one row per CDR3 protein. Among some 8,900 distinct CDR3 sequences, approximately 33% were seen once, and the ten largest hold around a fifth. Blood genomic DNA input for TRB amplification was about 220-500 ng. Sequences were obtained from blood. The receptors here all came from a human donor who had recovered from COVID-19.

V is TRBV19 and J is TRBJ1-2, with D possibly being TRBD1 (6 bases). Trimming cost V 6 bases and J 7 bases, with 15 bases left between them. The CDR3 spans 13 residues. Germline-derived CDR1 and CDR2 are LNHDA and SQIVND (reference sequence). CDR3 DNA sequence: TGTGCCAGTAGATCGGCAGGGGACGCTGGCTACACCTTC. Translated, it gives CASRSAGDAGYTF.

The rearrangement links TRBV5-4 to TRBJ1-2; perhaps TRBD1 as D (5 bases). The CDR3 sequence is 14 residues long. CDR1 and CDR2 (germline): SGHNT, YYREEE (reference sequence). Between the trimmed V and J ends, which lost 4 bases and 6 bases, there was a span of 16 bases. In nucleotides, the CDR3 is TGTGCCAGCAGCGAGGGACGCCCGGGCAATGGCTACACCTTC. Its protein is CASSEGRPGNGYTF.

CDR3 sequence: CASSLMVSYEQYF. The CDR3 coding sequence is TGTGCCAGCAGCTTGATGGTTTCCTACGAGCAGTACTTC. The chain employs TRBV5-6 and TRBJ2-7, with D unresolved. Trimming shortened V by 1 base and J by 1 base, and 6 bases separated the two germline ends. CDR1 SGHDT and CDR2 YYEEEE come from the germline V gene. The CDR3 extends over 13 amino acids.

This clonotype was detected a few times. The V call is TRBV20-1, the J call TRBJ2-2, with TRBD1 identical over 8 bases. This CDR3 region has 13 residues. Germline CDR1 reads DFQATT; CDR2 reads SNEGSKA (reference sequence). Losses at the gene ends were 6 bases for V and 6 bases for J; bases not matched to a gene: 6. For the CDR3, the DNA is TGCAGTGCAGAGGGACAGGATGCCGGGGAGCTGTTTTTT. Amino acids: CSAEGQDAGELFF.

Here the CDR3 DNA reads TGTGCCAGCAGCCAGGGTGTGTTCTACGAGCAGTACTTC. Translation gives CASSQGVFYEQYF. This chain connects TRBV2 to TRBJ2-7, with D perhaps TRBD1 (5 bases). CDR3 length: 13 amino acids. Between the trimmed V and J ends, which lost 6 bases and 3 bases, there was a span of 12 bases. The germline V gene encodes CDR1 SNHLY and CDR2 FYNNEI.

The CDR3 here is CSAAGTGIFYGAFF. The CDR3 region has the DNA TGCAGTGCTGCCGGGACCGGTATTTTTTACGGGGCTTTCTTT. The chain is built from TRBV20-1 and TRBJ1-1; the D gene is possibly TRBD1 (5 bases). The CDR3 is 14 amino acids. Germline assignment: CDR1 DFQATT and CDR2 SNEGSKA (reference sequence). Between the trimmed V and J ends, which lost 5 bases and 11 bases, there was a span of 24 bases.

V gene TRBV2 combines with J gene TRBJ1-1; the D gene is possibly TRBD1 (6 bases). V was clipped by 3 bases and J by 5 bases, with 16 bases between them. CDR3 length: 15 amino acids. The germline V gene encodes CDR1 SNHLY and CDR2 FYNNEI. CDR3 nucleotides: TGTGCCAGCAGTGAGAGGGACATCCGGGGGACTGAAGCTTTCTTT. This encodes CASSERDIRGTEAFF.

The V and J genes are TRBV7-2 and TRBJ2-7, with 11 bases aligning to TRBD2. Trimming at V came to 3 bases and at J to 7 bases, leaving 5 bases not matched to a gene. Looked up from germline, CDR1 is SGHTA and CDR2 is FQGNSA. The CDR3 is made up of 14 amino acids. The CDR3 protein is CASSFSSGGKEQYF. The DNA of the CDR3 is TGTGCCAGCAGCTTTTCTAGCGGGGGGAAGGAGCAGTACTTC.

This clonotype was detected only a few times. The chain employs TRBV20-1 and TRBJ1-4; D gene unclear. CDR3 length: 12 amino acids. The V gene's germline CDR1 is DFQATT and CDR2 SNEGSKA (reference sequence). Deletions cut 0 bases from V and 8 bases from J, with 7 bases between. The CDR3 nucleotides read TGCAGTGCTAGAGATCCTTACGAAAAACTGTTTTTT. Translation gives CSARDPYEKLFF.